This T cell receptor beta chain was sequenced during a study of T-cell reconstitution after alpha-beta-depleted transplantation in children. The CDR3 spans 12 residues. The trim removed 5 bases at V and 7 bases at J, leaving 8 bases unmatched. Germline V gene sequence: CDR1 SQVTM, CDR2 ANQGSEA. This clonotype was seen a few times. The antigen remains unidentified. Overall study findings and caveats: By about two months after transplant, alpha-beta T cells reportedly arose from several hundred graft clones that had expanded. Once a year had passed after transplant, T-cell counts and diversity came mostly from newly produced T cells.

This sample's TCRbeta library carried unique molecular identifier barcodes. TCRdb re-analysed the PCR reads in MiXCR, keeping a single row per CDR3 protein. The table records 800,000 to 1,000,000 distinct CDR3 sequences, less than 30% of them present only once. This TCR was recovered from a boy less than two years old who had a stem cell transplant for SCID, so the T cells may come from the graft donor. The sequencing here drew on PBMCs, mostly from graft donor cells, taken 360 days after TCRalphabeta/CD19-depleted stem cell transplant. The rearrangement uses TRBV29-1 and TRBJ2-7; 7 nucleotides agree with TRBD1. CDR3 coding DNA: TGCAGCGTTCCCAAGGGGGCGGGTGAGCAGTACTTC. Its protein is CSVPKGAGEQYF.